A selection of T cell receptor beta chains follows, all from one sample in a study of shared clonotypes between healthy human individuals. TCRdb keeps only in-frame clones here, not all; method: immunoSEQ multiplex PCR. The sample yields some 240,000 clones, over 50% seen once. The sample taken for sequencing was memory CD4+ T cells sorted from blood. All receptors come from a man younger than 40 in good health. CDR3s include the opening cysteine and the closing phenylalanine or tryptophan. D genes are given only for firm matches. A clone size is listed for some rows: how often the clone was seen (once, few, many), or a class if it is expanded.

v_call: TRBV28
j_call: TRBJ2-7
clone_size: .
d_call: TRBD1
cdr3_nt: TGTGCCAGCAGTCGGACAGGGAGCCCCTACGAGCAGTACTTC
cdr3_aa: CASSRTGSPYEQYF

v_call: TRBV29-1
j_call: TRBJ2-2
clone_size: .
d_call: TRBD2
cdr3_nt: TGCAGCGGGAGGACTAGCAGGGGCGGGGAGCTGTTTTTT
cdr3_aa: CSGRTSRGGELFF

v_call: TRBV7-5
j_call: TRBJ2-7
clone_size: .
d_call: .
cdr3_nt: TGTGTCAGAAGCTTAGTCCTCCTACTAGCGGGAGTTTGCTACGAGCAGTACTTC
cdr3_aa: CVRSLVLLLAGVCYEQYF

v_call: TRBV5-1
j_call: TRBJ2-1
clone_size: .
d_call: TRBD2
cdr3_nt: TGCGCCAGCAGCTTGGTAGCGGGAGGGCCCAATGAGCAGTTCTTC
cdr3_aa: CASSLVAGGPNEQFF

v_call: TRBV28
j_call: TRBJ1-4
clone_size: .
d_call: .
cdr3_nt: TGTGCCAGCAGTTTTTCGACGGGGGAAAAACTGTTTTTT
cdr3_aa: CASSFSTGEKLFF

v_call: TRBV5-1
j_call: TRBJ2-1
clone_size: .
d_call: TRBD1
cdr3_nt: TGCGCCAGCAGCTTGCCTACGGACAGGGGGGATGAGCAGTTCTTC
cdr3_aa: CASSLPTDRGDEQFF

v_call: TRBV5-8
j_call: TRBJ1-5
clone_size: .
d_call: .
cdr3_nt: TGTGCCAGCAGCTTTGGTGACAGGAGCAATCAGCCCCAGCATTTT
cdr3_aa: CASSFGDRSNQPQHF

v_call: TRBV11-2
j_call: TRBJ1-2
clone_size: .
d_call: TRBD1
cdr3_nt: TGTGCCAGCAGCTTAACCCTTCAGGGGGGGTATGGCTACACCTTC
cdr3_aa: CASSLTLQGGYGYTF

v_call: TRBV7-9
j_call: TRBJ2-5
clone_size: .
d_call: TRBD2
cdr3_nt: TGTGCCAGCAGCTCGGGAGGGTGGCCCGGTCTTACTTCCCAAGAGACCCAGTACTTC
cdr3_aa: CASSSGGWPGLTSQETQYF

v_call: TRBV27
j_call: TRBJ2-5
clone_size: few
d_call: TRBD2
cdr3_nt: TGTGCCAGCAGTTTTTCTAGCGGGGAGACCCAGTACTTC
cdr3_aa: CASSFSSGETQYF

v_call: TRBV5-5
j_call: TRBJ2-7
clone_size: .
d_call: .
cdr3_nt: TGTGCCAGCAGCTCCCAGGGACGGGGGTCCTACGAGCAGTACTTC
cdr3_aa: CASSSQGRGSYEQYF

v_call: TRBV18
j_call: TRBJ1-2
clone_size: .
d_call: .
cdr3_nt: TGTGCCAGCTCACCACAGGGAGGGCGGAACTATGGCTACACCTTC
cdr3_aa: CASSPQGGRNYGYTF

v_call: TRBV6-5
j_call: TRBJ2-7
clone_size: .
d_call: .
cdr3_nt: TGTGCCAGCAGTTACGGGGCATACTACGAGCAGTACTTC
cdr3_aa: CASSYGAYYEQYF

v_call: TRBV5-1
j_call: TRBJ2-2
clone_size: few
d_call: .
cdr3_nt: TGCGCCAGCAGCCCCCGGGACACCCACACCGGGGAGCTGTTTTTT
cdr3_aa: CASSPRDTHTGELFF

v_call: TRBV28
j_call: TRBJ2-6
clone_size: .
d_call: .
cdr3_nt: TGTGCCAGCAATGGTCGGCAGGGTTTATGGGCTGGGGCCAACGTCCTGACTTTC
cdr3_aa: CASNGRQGLWAGANVLTF

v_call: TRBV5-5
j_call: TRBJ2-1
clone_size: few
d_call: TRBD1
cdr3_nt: TGTGCCAGCAGCTTGGCGGGCGGTGGACAGGGATCCTACAATGAGCAGTTCTTC
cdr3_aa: CASSLAGGGQGSYNEQFF

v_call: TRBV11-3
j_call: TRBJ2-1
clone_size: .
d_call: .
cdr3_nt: TGTGCCAGCACTAGCGCCCTGTGCTACAATGAGCAGTTCTTC
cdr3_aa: CASTSALCYNEQFF

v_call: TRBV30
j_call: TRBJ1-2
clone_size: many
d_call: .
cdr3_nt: TGTGCCTGGGGAACAGGTAACCAGGCCTATGGCTACACCTTC
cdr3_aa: CAWGTGNQAYGYTF

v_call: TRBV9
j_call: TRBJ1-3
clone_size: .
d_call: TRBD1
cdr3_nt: TGTGCCAGCAGCACCAGTATAGCCGGGACAGGGGCCTCCTCTGGAAACACCATATATTTT
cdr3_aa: CASSTSIAGTGASSGNTIYF

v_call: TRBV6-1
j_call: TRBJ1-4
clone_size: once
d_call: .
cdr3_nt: TGTGCCAGCCATTCCACGGGAGGGTTTGAAAAACTGTTTTTT
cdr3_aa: CASHSTGGFEKLFF

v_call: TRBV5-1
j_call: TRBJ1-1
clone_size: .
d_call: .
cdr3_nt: TGCGCCAGCAGCTTCGACACGAACACTGAAGCTTTCTTT
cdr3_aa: CASSFDTNTEAFF

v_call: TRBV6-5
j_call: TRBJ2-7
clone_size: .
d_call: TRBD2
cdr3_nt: TGTGCCAGCAGGAAGCGGGACCGGTCCTACGAGCAGTACTTC
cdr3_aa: CASRKRDRSYEQYF

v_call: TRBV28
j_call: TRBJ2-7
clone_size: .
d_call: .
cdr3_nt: TGTGCCAGCAGGGGACGGGGAAAGGTTTTCTACGAGCAGTACTTC
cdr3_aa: CASRGRGKVFYEQYF

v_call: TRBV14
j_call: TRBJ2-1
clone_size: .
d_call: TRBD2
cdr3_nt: TGTGCCAGCAGCCATGCCTCCGGGACTAGCGGGAGCAGTGAGCAGTTCTTC
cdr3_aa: CASSHASGTSGSSEQFF

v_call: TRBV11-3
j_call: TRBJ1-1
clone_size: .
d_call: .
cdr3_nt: TGTGCCAGCAGCTTAGACAGTGACACTGAAGCTTTCTTT
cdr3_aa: CASSLDSDTEAFF

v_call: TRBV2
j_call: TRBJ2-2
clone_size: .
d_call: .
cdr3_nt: TGTGCCAGCAGTGAGGAGCGCGCCGGGGAGCTGTTTTTT
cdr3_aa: CASSEERAGELFF